This T cell receptor beta chain was found in a study of neurological immune-mediated disorders. General study points: In multiple sclerosis patients, the repertoire cluster was unrelated to clinical or MRI findings. According to phylogenetic grouping, one related-CDR3 cluster, a possible signature, contained the repertoires of 18 of 34 multiple sclerosis patients.

The unsorted libraries had their origin in 2 million PBMCs stored at -80 C. As to this clonotype: The antigen remains unidentified. The junction does not match germline at one end; this may be a read error.

The CDR3 covers 14 residues. In germline, CDR1 is MNHEY, CDR2 SVGEGT. The authors produced cDNA by 5'RACE using 10-nucleotide random UMIs. TCRdb re-called the 5' RACE reads through MiXCR, storing one row per CDR3 protein. The sample includes tens of thousands of distinct CDR3 sequences, roughly 2.5% of them seen just once. The V and J genes are TRBV6-2 or TRBV6-3 and TRBJ1-5; D gene ambiguous. Sequenced input: PBMCs. This TCR was sampled from a man between 45 and 60 years old with multiple sclerosis. CDR3 DNA sequence: TGTGCCAGCAGTTACTTATCGCGTGATCAGCCCCAGAATTTT. This codes for CASSYLSRDQPQNF.